Below, 3 T cell receptor beta chains from the same sample are listed, as sequenced in a study of radiation and T cells in renal cell carcinoma. Time point specified: blood 2 weeks post-SBRT. The treatment: 15 Gy SBRT to primary tumor, nephrectomy 4 weeks later. Repertoires were generated with immunoSEQ multiplex PCR, while TCRdb's copy carries only in-frame clones and drops some. The sample comprises around 76,000 clones, roughly 87% of which are singletons, and under 6.5% rests with the top ten. The sequencing here drew on blood, taken from a patient whose treatment included radiotherapy and nephrectomy. These receptors all come from a man aged 55 to 70 with renal cell carcinoma.

The gene calls are TRBV20-1 and TRBJ2-3; D gene unclear. CDR1 DFQATT and CDR2 SNEGSKA come from the germline V gene (reference sequence). CDR3 length equals 11 residues. Trimming cost V 3 bases and J 1 base, with 2 bases left between them. The CDR3 here is CSASGTDTQYF. The CDR3, as DNA: TGCAGTGCTAGCGGCACAGATACGCAGTATTTT.

The chain recombines TRBV5-1 with TRBJ2-7, with D perhaps TRBD2 (5 bases). CDR1 and CDR2 from the germline V gene are SGHRS and YFSETQ. The CDR3 is 13 amino acids. Trimming left V 4 bases short and J 7 bases short, with 15 bases between. The CDR3: CASSPYLAGEQYF. CDR3 sequence (DNA): TGCGCCAGCAGCCCCTACCTAGCTGGGGAGCAGTACTTC.

The rearrangement joins TRBV6-6 to TRBJ1-3; weak D call: TRBD1 (5 bases). The CDR3 is 12 residues long. V shed 0 bases and J shed 9 bases, with 6 bases lying between them. Germline V gene sequence: CDR1 MNHNY, CDR2 SVGAGI (reference sequence). This CDR3 is CASSYSTGTIYF. CDR3 in DNA: TGTGCCAGCAGTTACTCTACAGGCACCATATATTTT.